The present T cell receptor (beta chain) was sequenced within a study of blood T cells in healthy people across ages. The V end was cut by 5 bases, the J end by 4 bases, with 17 bases between. Germline-derived CDR1 and CDR2 are DFQATT and SNEGSKA (reference sequence). CDR3 length: 14 residues. A second PCR, run for roughly 6 to 11 cycles, used a sample-barcoded 5' primer plus a J-beta primer mix. TCRdb called the 5' RACE reads again in MiXCR, with one record for every CDR3 protein. The repertoire includes more than 1,000,000 distinct CDR3 sequences, 20% to 25% of them detected once, and approximately 0.75% sits in the top ten. The same data also went into a second study, on T cells of mothers and their children.

This sequence originates from a girl aged 2 to 10 in good health. Sequencing input: blood. V usage is TRBV20-1 and J usage is TRBJ2-5; D perhaps matches TRBD1 (6 bases). Here the CDR3 reads CSADDRTSRETQYF. In nucleotides, the CDR3 is TGCAGTGCTGATGACAGGACCTCCAGAGAGACCCAGTACTTC.